These 4 T cell receptor beta chains came from one sample sequenced in a study of cytotoxic CD8 clonotypes in ibrutinib-treated CLL. Generated by immunoSEQ multiplex PCR, the TCRdb table keeps only in-frame clones and is missing some. The sample carries around 130,000 clones, around 84% recorded once. The material sequenced was PBMCs, taken after 24 months of ibrutinib treatment. Every receptor here comes from a human donor with chronic lymphocytic leukemia.

The CDR3 DNA sequence: TGTGCCAGCAGCCTACAGGGGCTTGGCACTGAAGCTTTCTTT. Translating gives CASSLQGLGTEAFF. The chain employs TRBV14 and TRBJ1-1, with 7 bases fitting TRBD1. After removal of 4 bases from V and 4 bases from J, the junction contained 6 bases not matched to a gene. From germline, CDR1 is SGHDN and CDR2 FVKESK. The CDR3 is made up of 14 amino acids.

In nucleotides, the CDR3 is TGCGCCAGCAGCCAAGAGGGGGCCCAGGCCGGGGAGCTGTTTTTT. Residues: CASSQEGAQAGELFF. The rearrangement uses TRBV4-3 and TRBJ2-2; tentatively, D is TRBD1 (6 bases). CDR3 length equals 15 residues. The germline V gene encodes CDR1 LGHNA and CDR2 YSLEER. The V gene lost 0 bases and the J gene lost 6 bases, with 11 bases spanning the gap.

The chain carries TRBV6-5 and TRBJ2-7, with D uncertain. V was cut by 6 bases and J by 3 bases, with 6 bases left in between. CDR3 length equals 11 residues. Per the germline V gene, CDR1 is MNHEY and CDR2 is SVGAGI. The CDR3, as DNA: TGTGCCAGCAGAGTCCTCTACGAGCAGTACTTC. It translates to CASRVLYEQYF.

J is TRBJ1-2 and V is TRBV18, with D tentatively TRBD1 (6 bases). Germline-derived CDR1 and CDR2 are KGHSH and LQKENI. The V end was cut by 5 bases, the J end by 2 bases, with 12 bases between. This CDR3 comprises 14 residues. CDR3 sequence reads: CASSSSGANYGYTF. As DNA, the CDR3 is TGTGCCAGCTCATCTTCAGGGGCGAACTATGGCTACACCTTC.